Listed here are 18 T cell receptor beta chains from one sample, sequenced in a study of molecular identifiers for immune sequencing clone quantification. Each CDR3 protein is one row after TCRdb ran MiXCR on the PCR reads. The sample includes 100,000 or so distinct CDR3 sequences, roughly a third of them seen just once. Sequencing was carried out using naive CD8+ T cells from blood, with Jurkat cell RNA spiked in. Indicated subset: FACS-sorted CD8+CD4-CCR7+CD45RA+ naive T cells. Receptors were obtained from a human donor in good health. Some libraries in this study had Jurkat cell RNA spiked in.

The rearrangement uses TRBV7-9 and TRBJ2-1; D is undetermined. V gave up 1 base and J gave up 0 bases, with 10 bases separating them. The germline V gene has CDR1 SEHNR and CDR2 FQNEAQ (reference sequence). The CDR3 is 16 amino acids. CDR3 protein: CASSLGVRSSYNEQFF. The CDR3 DNA is TGTGCCAGCAGCTTAGGGGTGCGGAGCTCCTACAATGAGCAGTTCTTC.

This clonotype has just a few counts. The junction differs from germline at one of its ends, possibly a read error. This CDR3 reads CANSSGRVGSSFYEQYF. The CDR3 nucleotides are TGTGCCAACAGTTCCGGCAGGGTGGGCTCCTCATTCTACGAGCAGTACTTC. The genes are TRBV28 and TRBJ2-7, with D possibly matching TRBD1 (5 bases). The CDR3 length is 17 residues. Germline CDR1 MDHEN, CDR2 SYDVKM.

Points on this clonotype: The conserved phenylalanine or tryptophan is not found at the CDR3 terminus, so this likely reflects a read error. The V and J genes are TRBV28 and TRBJ1-5, with D perhaps matching TRBD1 (5 bases). V gave up 4 bases and J gave up 0 bases, with 13 bases separating them. CDR3 length: 16 residues. The germline gives CDR1 MDHEN, CDR2 SYDVKM. The CDR3 coding sequence is TGTGCCAGCAGTTACGTGGGGGGGTTTAGCAATCAGCCCCAGCATTAT. Translating it yields CASSYVGGFSNQPQHY.

In its sample, this clonotype was seen a few times. The germline gene is not matched at one end of the junction; a read error may be the cause. The chain joins TRBV6-2 or TRBV6-3 to TRBJ2-7, with 10 bases aligning to TRBD2. Germline loops: CDR1 MNHEY, CDR2 SVGEGT. This CDR3 region has 14 residues. CDR3 coding DNA: TGTGCCAGCCGCCATCTATTGGGACCGGGACTAGCGTCCTTC. Amino acids: CASRHLLGPGLASF.

This clonotype appeared a single time. Since a much larger clone is just one base distant, this may be a read error. The chain is built from TRBV7-2 and TRBJ2-1, with 9 positions matching TRBD2. J lost 9 bases, V lost 0 bases, and 3 bases had no gene match. CDR1 and CDR2 from the germline V gene are SGHTA and FQGNSA. This CDR3 is 14 amino acids long. This chain's CDR3 is CASSLASGSGEQFF. The CDR3 DNA sequence: TGTGCCAGCAGCTTAGCTAGCGGGAGCGGTGAGCAGTTCTTC.

This clonotype has more than one count but fewer than ten. The chain carries TRBV11-1 and TRBJ1-1; D may be TRBD1 (6 bases). The CDR3 is 15 residues long. The ends were cut back, 4 bases at V and 4 bases at J, with 16 bases in the middle. Germline CDR1 and CDR2: SGHAT and FQDESV (reference sequence). The CDR3 DNA sequence: TGTGCCAGCAGCTCGAATGCAGGGGAGCGCACTGAAGCTTTCTTT. Protein product: CASSSNAGERTEAFF.

V usage is TRBV7-8 and J usage is TRBJ2-7, with D possibly TRBD1 on 6 matching bases. This CDR3 has 17 residues. CDR1 and CDR2 (germline): SGHVS, FQNEAQ. V was trimmed by 5 bases and J by 1 base, leaving 21 bases between them. CDR3 residues: CASSHPVQQGLSYEQYF. The CDR3, as DNA: TGTGCCAGCAGCCACCCCGTCCAACAGGGCCTATCCTACGAGCAGTACTTC.

Concerning this clonotype: An end of the junction does not agree with germline; a read error may underlie this. This chain uses TRBV7-2 with TRBJ2-7; 7 bases line up with TRBD2. CDR1 and CDR2 from the germline V gene are SGHTA and FQGNSA. The CDR3 consists of 14 residues. CDR3 sequence reads: CASSSLAEAYEQCF. CDR3 nucleotides: TGTGCCAGCAGCAGCCTAGCGGAGGCCTACGAGCAGTGCTTC.

This chain uses TRBV4-3 with TRBJ2-3; D not resolved. Germline assignment: CDR1 LGHNA and CDR2 YSLEER. CDR3 length equals 13 residues. Between the trimmed V and J ends, which lost 2 bases and 5 bases, there was a span of 8 bases. The CDR3 region is CASSQFGEDTQYF. CDR3 in DNA: TGCGCCAGCAGCCAATTTGGGGAAGATACGCAGTATTTT.

The chain couples TRBV15 to TRBJ2-7; tentatively, D is TRBD2 (5 bases). Trimming left V 0 bases short and J 7 bases short, with 19 bases between. Germline V gene lookup returns CDR1 LNHNV and CDR2 YYDKDF (reference sequence). There are 16 residues in the CDR3. The DNA for the CDR3 is TGTGCCACCAGCAGAGATACCGGAGGATGGGCGCGGGAGCAGTACTTC. It is translated as CATSRDTGGWAREQYF.

V usage is TRBV7-9 and J usage is TRBJ2-3; D call uncertain. Trimming left V 5 bases short and J 2 bases short, with 14 bases between. Germline V CDR1 and CDR2: SEHNR, FQNEAQ (reference sequence). The CDR3 sequence is 15 residues long. The CDR3 DNA follows: TGTGCCAGCAGCCCTGAGAGGCTAGACACAGATACGCAGTATTTT. Amino acid sequence: CASSPERLDTDTQYF.

V usage is TRBV5-6 and J usage is TRBJ2-7, with D possibly matching TRBD2 (5 bases). The CDR3 is 15 residues long. The V end lost 6 bases, the J end lost 6 bases, and 22 bases lay between the germline ends. CDR1 SGHDT and CDR2 YYEEEE come from the germline V gene. The CDR3, as DNA: TGTGCCAGCACACTTGGGTCGGGGTCCGTTGGCGAGCAGTACTTC. Encoded protein: CASTLGSGSVGEQYF.

This clonotype came up a few times. The chain couples TRBV5-4 to TRBJ1-1; D may be TRBD1 (6 bases). CDR3 length: 12 amino acids. Between the trimmed V and J ends, which lost 4 bases and 7 bases, there was a span of 11 bases. Looked up from germline, CDR1 is SGHNT and CDR2 is YYREEE (reference sequence). The CDR3 sequence is CASSQGLVEAFF. The DNA of the CDR3 is TGTGCCAGCAGCCAGGGGCTGGTTGAAGCTTTCTTT.

In its sample, this clonotype was seen a few times. Here the CDR3 reads CASSPTGVVTGELFF. CDR3 in DNA: TGTGCCAGCAGCCCGACAGGGGTCGTCACCGGGGAGCTGTTTTTT. The chain recombines TRBV7-9 with TRBJ2-2, with 8 bases fitting TRBD1. From germline, CDR1 is SEHNR and CDR2 FQNEAQ (reference sequence). This CDR3 has 15 residues. Losses at the gene ends were 5 bases for V and 4 bases for J; bases not matched to a gene: 6.

This clonotype was seen many times. The rearrangement joins TRBV4-2 to TRBJ2-5; 9 nucleotides line up with TRBD2. From germline, CDR1 is LGHNA and CDR2 YNFKEQ. The length of the CDR3 is 16 residues. V shed 0 bases and J 4 bases; nucleotides not matched to a gene: 6. CDR3 nucleotides: TGTGCCAGCAGCCAAGAGCTAGCGGGATATCGAGAGACCCAGTACTTC. It specifies CASSQELAGYRETQYF.

For this clonotype: With a much larger clone just one base away, this may be a read error. The V call is TRBV28, the J call TRBJ2-7; D remains ambiguous. This CDR3 has 13 residues. From germline, CDR1 is MDHEN and CDR2 SYDVKM. CDR3 coding DNA: TGTGTCAGCAGTTTATCTCCGCGCCACGAGCAGTACTTC. Its translation: CVSSLSPRHEQYF. Supplemented by reference TRBV28 and TRBJ2-7, the full variable domain reads DVKVTQSSRYLVKRTGEKVFLECVQDMDHENMFWYRQDPGLGLRLIYFSYDVKMKEKGDIPEGYSVSREKKERFSLILESASTNQTSMYLCVSSLSPRHEQYFGPGTRLTVT.

V gene TRBV6-2 or TRBV6-3 combines with J gene TRBJ2-7; D not certain. Germline V gene lookup returns CDR1 MNHEY and CDR2 SVGEGT. This CDR3 has 11 residues. Deletions cut 6 bases from V and 3 bases from J, with 6 bases between. The CDR3 sequence is CASRMNYEQYF. DNA for the CDR3: TGTGCCAGCAGGATGAACTACGAGCAGTACTTC.

This sequence joins TRBV19 and TRBJ2-2; D unresolved. Germline CDR1 is LNHDA and CDR2 is SQIVND (reference sequence). The CDR3 is made up of 11 amino acids. V gave up 4 bases and J gave up 10 bases, with 7 bases separating them. This chain's CDR3 is CASSTPEELFF. The CDR3 DNA sequence: TGTGCCAGTAGTACCCCCGAGGAGCTGTTTTTT.